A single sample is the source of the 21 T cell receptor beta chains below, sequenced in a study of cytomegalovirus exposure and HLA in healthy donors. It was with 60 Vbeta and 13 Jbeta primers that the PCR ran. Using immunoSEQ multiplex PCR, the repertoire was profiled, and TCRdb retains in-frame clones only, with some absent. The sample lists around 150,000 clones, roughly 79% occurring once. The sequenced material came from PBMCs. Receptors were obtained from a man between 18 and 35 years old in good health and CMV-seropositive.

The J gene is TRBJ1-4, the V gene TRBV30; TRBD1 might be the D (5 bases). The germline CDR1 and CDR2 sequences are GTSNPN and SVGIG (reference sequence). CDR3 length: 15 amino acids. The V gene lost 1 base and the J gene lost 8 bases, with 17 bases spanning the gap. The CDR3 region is CAWSGGRTGGEKLFF. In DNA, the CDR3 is TGTGCCTGGAGTGGGGGTCGGACCGGGGGAGAAAAACTGTTTTTT.

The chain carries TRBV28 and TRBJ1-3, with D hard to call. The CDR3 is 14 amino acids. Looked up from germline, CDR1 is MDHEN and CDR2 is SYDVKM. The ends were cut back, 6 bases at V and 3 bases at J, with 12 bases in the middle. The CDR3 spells CASSLAGFGNTIYF. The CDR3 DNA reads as TGTGCCAGCAGCTTAGCCGGGTTTGGAAACACCATATATTTT. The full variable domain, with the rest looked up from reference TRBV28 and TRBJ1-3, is DVKVTQSSRYLVKRTGEKVFLECVQDMDHENMFWYRQDPGLGLRLIYFSYDVKMKEKGDIPEGYSVSREKKERFSLILESASTNQTSMYLCASSLAGFGNTIYFGEGSWLTVV.

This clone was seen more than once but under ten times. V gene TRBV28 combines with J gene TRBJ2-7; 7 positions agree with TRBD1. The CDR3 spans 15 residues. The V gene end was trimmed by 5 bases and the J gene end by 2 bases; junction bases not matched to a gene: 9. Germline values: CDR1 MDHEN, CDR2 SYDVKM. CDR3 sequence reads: CASSPRTGYAYEQYF. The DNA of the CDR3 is TGTGCCAGCAGTCCCCGGACAGGTTACGCCTACGAGCAGTACTTC.

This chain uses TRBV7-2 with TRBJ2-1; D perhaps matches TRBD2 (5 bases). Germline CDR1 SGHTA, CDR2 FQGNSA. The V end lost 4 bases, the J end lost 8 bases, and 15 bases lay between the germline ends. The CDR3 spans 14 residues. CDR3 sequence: CASSWRPTRDEQFF. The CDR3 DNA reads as TGTGCCAGCAGCTGGCGCCCGACGAGGGATGAGCAGTTCTTC.

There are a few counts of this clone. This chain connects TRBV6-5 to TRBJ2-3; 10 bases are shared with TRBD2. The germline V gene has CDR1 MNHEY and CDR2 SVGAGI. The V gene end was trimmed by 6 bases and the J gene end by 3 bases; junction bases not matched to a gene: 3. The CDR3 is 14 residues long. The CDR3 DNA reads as TGTGCCAGCAGATATAGCGGGAGGACAGATACGCAGTATTTT. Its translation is CASRYSGRTDTQYF.

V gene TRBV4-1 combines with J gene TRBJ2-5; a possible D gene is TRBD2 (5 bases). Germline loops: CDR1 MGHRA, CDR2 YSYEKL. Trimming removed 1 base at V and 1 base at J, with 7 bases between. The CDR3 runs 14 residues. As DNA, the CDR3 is TGCGCCAGCAGCCAAGGAACTAGCCAAGAGACCCAGTACTTC. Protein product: CASSQGTSQETQYF.

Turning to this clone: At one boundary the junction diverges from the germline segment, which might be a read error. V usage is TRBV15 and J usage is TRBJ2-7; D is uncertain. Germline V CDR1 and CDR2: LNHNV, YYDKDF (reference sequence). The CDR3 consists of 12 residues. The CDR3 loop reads CATSGDGYEQYF. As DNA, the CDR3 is TGTGCCACCAGCGGAGACGGCTACGAGCAGTACTTC. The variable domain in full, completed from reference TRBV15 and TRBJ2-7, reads DAMVIQNPRYQVTQFGKPVTLSCSQTLNHNVMYWYQQKSSQAPKLLFHYYDKDFNNEADTPDNFQSRRPNTSFCFLDIRSPGLGDTAMYLCATSGDGYEQYFGPGTRLTVT.

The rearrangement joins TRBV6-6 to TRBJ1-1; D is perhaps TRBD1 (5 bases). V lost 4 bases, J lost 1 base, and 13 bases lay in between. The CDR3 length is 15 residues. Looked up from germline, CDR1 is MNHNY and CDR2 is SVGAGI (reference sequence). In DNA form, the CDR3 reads TGTGCCAGCAGTTCCCACCAGGGCGAGAACACTGAAGCTTTCTTT. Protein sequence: CASSSHQGENTEAFF.

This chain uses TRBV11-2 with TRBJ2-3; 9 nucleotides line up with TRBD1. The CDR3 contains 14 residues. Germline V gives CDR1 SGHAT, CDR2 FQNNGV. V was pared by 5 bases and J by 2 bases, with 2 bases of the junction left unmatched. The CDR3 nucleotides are TGTGCCAGCAGCCGGGACAGGGCCACAGATACGCAGTATTTT. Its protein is CASSRDRATDTQYF.

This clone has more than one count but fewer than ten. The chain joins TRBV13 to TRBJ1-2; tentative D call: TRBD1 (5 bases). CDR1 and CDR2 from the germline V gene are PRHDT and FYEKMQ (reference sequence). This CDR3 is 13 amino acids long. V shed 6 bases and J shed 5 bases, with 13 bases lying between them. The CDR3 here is CASRTQGLYGYTF. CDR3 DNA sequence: TGTGCCAGCAGAACCCAGGGACTTTATGGCTACACCTTC.

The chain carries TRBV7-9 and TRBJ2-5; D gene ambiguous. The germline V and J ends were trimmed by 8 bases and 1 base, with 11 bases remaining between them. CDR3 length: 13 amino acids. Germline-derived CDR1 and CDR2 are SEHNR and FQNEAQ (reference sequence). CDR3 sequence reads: CASGNISQETQYF. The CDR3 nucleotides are TGTGCCAGCGGCAATATCAGCCAAGAGACCCAGTACTTC.

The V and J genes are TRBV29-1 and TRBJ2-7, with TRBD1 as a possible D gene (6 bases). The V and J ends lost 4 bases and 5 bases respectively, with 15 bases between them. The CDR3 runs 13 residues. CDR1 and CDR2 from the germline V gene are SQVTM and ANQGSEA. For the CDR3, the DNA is TGCAGCGTTGTGTTTTGGGGGCTAAACGAGCAGTACTTC. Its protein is CSVVFWGLNEQYF.

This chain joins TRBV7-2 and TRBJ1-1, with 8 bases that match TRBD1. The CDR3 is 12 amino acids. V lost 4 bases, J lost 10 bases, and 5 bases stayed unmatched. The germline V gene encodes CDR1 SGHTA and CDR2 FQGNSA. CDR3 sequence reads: CASSWSGQGAFF. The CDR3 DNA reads TGTGCCAGCAGCTGGTCCGGACAGGGAGCTTTCTTT.

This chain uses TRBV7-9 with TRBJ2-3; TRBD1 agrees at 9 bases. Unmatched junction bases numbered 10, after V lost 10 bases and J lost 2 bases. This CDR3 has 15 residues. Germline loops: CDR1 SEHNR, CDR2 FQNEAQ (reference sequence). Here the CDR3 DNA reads TGTGCCATCCAAGGACAGGGGCCCTACACAGATACGCAGTATTTT. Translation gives CAIQGQGPYTDTQYF.

DNA of the CDR3: TGTGCCAGTAGCCTCGACAGGGGTCAGCCCCAGCATTTT. This codes for CASSLDRGQPQHF. V is TRBV19 and J is TRBJ1-5; 8 nucleotides agree with TRBD1. CDR3 length: 13 amino acids. The V segment lost 6 bases and the J segment 6 bases; nucleotides outside the gene matches: 4. The V gene's germline CDR1 is LNHDA and CDR2 SQIVND (reference sequence).

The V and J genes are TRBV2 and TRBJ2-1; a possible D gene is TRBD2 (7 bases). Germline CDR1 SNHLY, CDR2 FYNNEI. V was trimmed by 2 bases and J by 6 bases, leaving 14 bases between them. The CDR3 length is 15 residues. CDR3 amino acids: CASSERGGALNEQFF. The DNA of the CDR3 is TGTGCCAGCAGTGAAAGGGGGGGCGCCCTCAATGAGCAGTTCTTC.

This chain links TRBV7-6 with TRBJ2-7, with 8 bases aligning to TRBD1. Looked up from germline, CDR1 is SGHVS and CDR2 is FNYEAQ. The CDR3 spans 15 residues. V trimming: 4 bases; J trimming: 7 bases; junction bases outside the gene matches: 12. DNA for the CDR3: TGTGCCAGCAGCTCTAGACAGGGGCACCAGAAGGAGCAGTACTTC. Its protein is CASSSRQGHQKEQYF.

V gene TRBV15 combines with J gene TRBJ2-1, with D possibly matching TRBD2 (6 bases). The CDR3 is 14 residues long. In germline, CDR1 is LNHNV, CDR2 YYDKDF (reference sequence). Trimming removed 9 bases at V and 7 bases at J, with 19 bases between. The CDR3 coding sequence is TGTGCCACACAATTAGCGGAGGGCGGGAATGAGCAGTTCTTC. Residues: CATQLAEGGNEQFF.

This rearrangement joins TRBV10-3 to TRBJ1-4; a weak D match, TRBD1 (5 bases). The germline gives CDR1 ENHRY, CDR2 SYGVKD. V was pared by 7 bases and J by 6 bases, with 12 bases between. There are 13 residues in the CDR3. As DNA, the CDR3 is TGTGCCATCAAAGGGGAATTAGATGAAAAACTGTTTTTT. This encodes CAIKGELDEKLFF.

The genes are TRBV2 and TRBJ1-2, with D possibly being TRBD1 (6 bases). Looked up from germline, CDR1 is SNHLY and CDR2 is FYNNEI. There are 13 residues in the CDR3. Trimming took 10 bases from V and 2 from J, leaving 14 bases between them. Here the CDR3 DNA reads TGTGCCACTCACGGCAGGGGAAACTATGGCTACACCTTC. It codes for CATHGRGNYGYTF.

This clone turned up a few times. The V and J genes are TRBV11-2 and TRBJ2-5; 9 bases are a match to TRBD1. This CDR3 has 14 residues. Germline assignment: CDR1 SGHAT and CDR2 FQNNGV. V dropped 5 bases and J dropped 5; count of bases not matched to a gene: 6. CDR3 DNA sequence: TGTGCCAGCAGCCGGAGGACAGGGGAGGAGACCCAGTACTTC. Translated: CASSRRTGEETQYF.